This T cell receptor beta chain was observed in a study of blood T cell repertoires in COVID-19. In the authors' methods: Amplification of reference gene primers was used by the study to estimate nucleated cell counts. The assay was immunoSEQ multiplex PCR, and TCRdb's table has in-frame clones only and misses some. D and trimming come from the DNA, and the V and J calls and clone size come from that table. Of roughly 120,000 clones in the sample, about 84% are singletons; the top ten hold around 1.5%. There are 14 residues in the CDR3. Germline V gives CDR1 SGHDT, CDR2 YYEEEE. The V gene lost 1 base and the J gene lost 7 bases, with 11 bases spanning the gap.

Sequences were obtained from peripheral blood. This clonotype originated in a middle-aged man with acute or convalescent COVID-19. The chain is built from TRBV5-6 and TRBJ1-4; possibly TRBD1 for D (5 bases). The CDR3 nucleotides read TGTGCCAGCAGCTTGACTCAGGGCGCTGAAAAACTGTTTTTT. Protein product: CASSLTQGAEKLFF. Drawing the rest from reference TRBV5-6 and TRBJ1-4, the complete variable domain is DAGVTQSPTHLIKTRGQQVTLRCSPKSGHDTVSWYQQALGQGPQFIFQYYEEEERQRGNFPDRFSGHQFPNYSSELNVNALLLGDSALYLCASSLTQGAEKLFFGSGTQLSVL.